The 9 T cell receptor beta chains reported below all come from one sample, sequenced in a study of tumor-infiltrating lymphocytes in primary liver carcinoma. Unsorted whole blood yielded the blood RNA, and germline DNA was also extracted. With 400 to 550 ng total RNA as template and a constant-region primer, TCR beta cDNA was made. ARM-PCR, slightly modified, supplied the TCR beta libraries through three nested multiplex PCR rounds. The first two PCR rounds used TRBV1-TRBV30 forward primers with a C-beta reverse primer, around 10 cycles each. TCRdb itself ran the multiplex PCR reads through MiXCR, one entry per CDR3 protein. The repertoire consists of 190,000 or so distinct CDR3 sequences, with less than 65% occurring once and the leading ten covering approximately 6.5%. The material sequenced was peripheral blood. The receptors come from a woman aged 55 to 70 with primary liver carcinoma and hepatitis B virus infection.

This clonotype was detected only a few times. A single base separates this from a much larger clone, so it may be a read error. The V gene is TRBV29-1, the J gene TRBJ1-4; TRBD1 agrees at 9 bases. The CDR3 is made up of 13 amino acids. Germline-derived CDR1 and CDR2 are SQVTM and ANQGSEA. CDR3 in amino acids: CGVGTGKDEKLFF. The CDR3 nucleotides are TGCGGCGTGGGGACAGGGAAGGATGAAAAACTGTTTTTT.

A note on this clonotype: Since the CDR3 does not end with the conserved phenylalanine or tryptophan, this likely comes from a read error. The chain is built from TRBV28 and TRBJ2-1; 8 bases agree with TRBD2. The CDR3 has 16 amino acids. Germline loops: CDR1 MDHEN, CDR2 SYDVKM. The CDR3 DNA is TGCGCCAGCAGTTACCCCGGGACTAGTCATCCCAGAGGGCAGTTCCTC. Residues: CASSYPGTSHPRGQFL.

About this clonotype itself: This may be a read error, as it is one base from a much larger clone. The chain combines TRBV6-6 with TRBJ1-1; 7 nucleotides match TRBD1. J gave up 2 bases and V 9 bases, and 12 bases lay outside the gene matches. Per germline, CDR1 MNHNY and CDR2 SVGAGI (reference sequence). CDR3 length equals 15 residues. The CDR3 DNA follows: TGTGCCAGAACCCCGAGACAGGGAGCAAACACTGAAGCTTTCTTT. This sequence encodes CARTPRQGANTEAFF.

This sequence joins TRBV11-2 and TRBJ2-7; unclear D gene. Germline V gives CDR1 SGHAT, CDR2 FQNNGV. This CDR3 spans 14 amino acids. Deletions cut 4 bases from V and 1 base from J, with 11 bases between. CDR3 sequence reads: CASSWGIPSYEQYF. CDR3 in DNA: TGTGCCAGCAGCTGGGGTATACCTTCCTACGAGCAGTACTTC.

The chain couples TRBV5-1 to TRBJ2-3; D is unresolved. Trimming removed 4 bases from V and 2 bases from J, with 11 bases in between. The CDR3 covers 14 residues. Germline assignment: CDR1 SGHRS and CDR2 YFSETQ. CDR3 in amino acids: CASSPTVSTDTQYF. The CDR3 DNA reads as TGCGCCAGCAGCCCGACCGTATCCACAGATACGCAGTATTTT.

In regard to this clonotype: This could be a read error, since a much larger clone is one nucleotide away. Likely a read error: the CDR3 ends without its conserved phenylalanine or tryptophan. The J gene is TRBJ2-7, the V gene TRBV7-8; no clear D. Trimming removed 3 bases at V and 5 bases at J, with 8 bases between. The CDR3 is made up of 12 amino acids. The germline gives CDR1 SGHVS, CDR2 FQNEAQ. The CDR3 spells CASSFGAHEQYY. The CDR3 nucleotides read TGTGCCAGCAGCTTTGGAGCCCACGAGCAGTACTAC.

Worth noting for this clonotype: A much larger clone lies a single base off, so this may be a read error. The V call is TRBV13, the J call TRBJ2-7; D not certain. The length of the CDR3 is 16 residues. Germline V CDR1 and CDR2: PRHDT, FYEKMQ (reference sequence). V was shortened by 4 bases and J by 0 bases, with 16 bases between the two germline ends. The CDR3 is CASSSPANQYSYEQYF. The DNA of the CDR3 is TGTGCCAGCAGCTCACCAGCCAATCAGTACTCCTACGAGCAGTACTTC.

The V call is TRBV5-6, the J call TRBJ2-1, with D possibly TRBD2 on 7 matching bases. Germline CDR1 and CDR2: SGHDT and YYEEEE. This CDR3 region has 16 residues. The CDR3 here is CTSSFWAGASYNEQFF. The CDR3 DNA reads TGTACAAGCAGCTTTTGGGCGGGGGCCTCCTACAATGAGCAGTTCTTC.

J is TRBJ2-1 and V is TRBV7-9; 9 positions match TRBD2. Germline CDR1 is SEHNR and CDR2 is FQNEAQ (reference sequence). The CDR3 loop spans 14 amino acids. Trimming cost V 6 bases and J 4 bases; bases outside gene matches: 4. CDR3 coding DNA: TGTGCCAGCAGAGAGCGGGAGGAGTACAATGAGCAGTTCTTC. Translated: CASREREEYNEQFF.